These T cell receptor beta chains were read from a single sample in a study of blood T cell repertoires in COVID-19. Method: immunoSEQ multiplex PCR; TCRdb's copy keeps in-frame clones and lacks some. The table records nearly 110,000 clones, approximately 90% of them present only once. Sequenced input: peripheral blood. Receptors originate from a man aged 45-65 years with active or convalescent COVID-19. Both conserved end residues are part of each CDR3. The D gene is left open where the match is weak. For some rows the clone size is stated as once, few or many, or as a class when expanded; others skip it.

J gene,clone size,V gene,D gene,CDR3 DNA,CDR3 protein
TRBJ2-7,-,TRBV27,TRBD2,TGTGCCAGCAGTGCCTCTAGCGGGAGGTCGGACGAGCAGTACTTC,CASSASSGRSDEQYF
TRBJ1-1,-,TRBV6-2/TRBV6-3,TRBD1,TGTGCCAGCAGTCCCCGACAGGGGTTGGCTTTCTTT,CASSPRQGLAFF
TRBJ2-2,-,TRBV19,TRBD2,TGTGCCAGTATGACTAGCGACACCGGGGAGCTGTTTTTT,CASMTSDTGELFF
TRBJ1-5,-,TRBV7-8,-,TGTGCCAGCAGCTTGGCATCGGGTCGCAATCAGCCCCAGCATTTT,CASSLASGRNQPQHF
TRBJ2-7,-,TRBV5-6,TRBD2,TGTGCCAGCAGCTCCTGGGGACTAGCGGGACCCTACGAGCAGTACTTC,CASSSWGLAGPYEQYF
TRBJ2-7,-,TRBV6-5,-,TGTGCCAGTAGAATGACAGTTACGGGCTACGAGCAGTACTTC,CASRMTVTGYEQYF
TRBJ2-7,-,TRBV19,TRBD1,TGTGCCAGTAGTATGCCAGGGGGCTTATACGAGCAGTACTTC,CASSMPGGLYEQYF
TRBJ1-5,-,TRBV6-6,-,TGTGCCAGCATCTACCTAACCGGGAGCAATCAGCCCCAGCATTTT,CASIYLTGSNQPQHF
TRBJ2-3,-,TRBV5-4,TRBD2,TGTGCCAGCAGCTCGGGAGGTTACACAGATACGCAGTATTTT,CASSSGGYTDTQYF
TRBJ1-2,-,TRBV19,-,TGTGCCAGTAGGCTACAAGGGGCCAGTGGCTACACCTTC,CASRLQGASGYTF
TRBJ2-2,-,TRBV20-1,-,TGCAGTGCTAGTAGTTTCAGGGACACCGGGGAGCTGTTTTTT,CSASSFRDTGELFF
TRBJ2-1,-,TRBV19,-,TGTGCCAGTATTGGGTTTGGGCCAACGCCCTACAATGAGCAGTTCTTC,CASIGFGPTPYNEQFF
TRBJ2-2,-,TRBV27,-,TGTGCCAGTCCCTCACAAGGGGGCACCGGGGAGCTGTTTTTT,CASPSQGGTGELFF
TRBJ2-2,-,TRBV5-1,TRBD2,TGCGCCAGCAGCTCTAGCGGGAGGGGGACCGGGGAGCTGTTTTTT,CASSSSGRGTGELFF
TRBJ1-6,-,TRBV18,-,TGTGCCAGCTCACTGGACAGAGCGTTTGGGAATTCACCCCTCCACTTT,CASSLDRAFGNSPLHF
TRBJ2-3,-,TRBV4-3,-,TGCGCCAGCAGCCTAGATACGGGCACAGATACGCAGTATTTT,CASSLDTGTDTQYF
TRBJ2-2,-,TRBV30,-,TGTGCCTGGAAGGGAGTTAGCACCGGGGAGCTGTTTTTT,CAWKGVSTGELFF
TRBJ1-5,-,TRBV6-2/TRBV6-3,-,TGTGCCAGCAGTCCCCCCGTTTGGGGGGGCGCCGGTGGTCAGCCCCAGCATTTT,CASSPPVWGGAGGQPQHF
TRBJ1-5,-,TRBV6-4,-,TGTGCCAGCAGACTGAATCAGCCCCAGCATTTT,CASRLNQPQHF
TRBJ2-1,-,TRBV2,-,TGTGCCAGCAACCCAGCGTTGAGCTCCTACAATGAGCAGTTCTTC,CASNPALSSYNEQFF
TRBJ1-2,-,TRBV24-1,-,TGTGCCACCAGTGATCCTACGAAGGGGAACTATGGCTACACCTTC,CATSDPTKGNYGYTF
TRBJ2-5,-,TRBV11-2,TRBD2,TGTGCCAGCAGCTCCGTGCGGGGGAGGGGAGAGACCCAGTACTTC,CASSSVRGRGETQYF
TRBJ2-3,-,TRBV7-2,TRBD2,TGTGCCAGCAGCTCCTCTAGCGGGGCAGATACGCAGTATTTT,CASSSSSGADTQYF
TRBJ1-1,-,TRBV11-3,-,TGTGCCAGCAGCCCCGGAGGGGCGCTGGGCACTGAAGCTTTCTTT,CASSPGGALGTEAFF
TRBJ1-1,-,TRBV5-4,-,TGTGCCAGCACCCCCCAGCCGGGGACTGAAGCTTTCTTT,CASTPQPGTEAFF
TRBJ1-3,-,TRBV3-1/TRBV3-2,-,TGTGCCAGCAGCCAAGACAGGACACCGAACCCCTCTGGAAACACCATATATTTT,CASSQDRTPNPSGNTIYF
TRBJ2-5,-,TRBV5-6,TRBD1,TGTGCCAGCACCCGGACAGGGCGGGCCCAAGAGACCCAGTACTTC,CASTRTGRAQETQYF
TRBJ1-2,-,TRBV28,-,TGTGCCAGCAGTTTTACAGGGATTAACTATGGCTACACCTTC,CASSFTGINYGYTF
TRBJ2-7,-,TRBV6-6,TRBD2,TGTGCCAGCAGCTCTCTAGCGGGAGCGGGTTACGAGCAGTACTTC,CASSSLAGAGYEQYF
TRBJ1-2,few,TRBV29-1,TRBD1,TGCAGCGTTGTTGGGGCAGGGGGTGGCTACACCTTC,CSVVGAGGGYTF
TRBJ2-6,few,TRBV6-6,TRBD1,TGTGCCAGCAGTCGTCCTACCGGGACAGGGTTTTCAGGGGCCAACGTCCTGACTTTC,CASSRPTGTGFSGANVLTF
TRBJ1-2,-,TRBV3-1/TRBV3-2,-,TGTGCCAGCAGCCAAGGAAGGGGAGGCTATGGCTACACCTTC,CASSQGRGGYGYTF